This TCR beta chain originates from a study of T cell responses to AZD1222 COVID-19 vaccine. Germline CDR1 is LNHDA and CDR2 is SQIVND (reference sequence). Trimming cost V 5 bases and J 7 bases, with 17 bases left between them. The CDR3 runs to 15 residues. Notes on this clone: Its antigen is undetermined.

Profiled with immunoSEQ multiplex PCR; TCRdb holds only in-frame clones, not every one. The table records about 140,000 clones, 75% to 95% of them present only once. The study's findings and limits: Regions 160-218 and 743-854 held dominance among vaccine-associated CD4 TCRs, which spanned spike. There were mostly white British donors and more females than males, and clonal diversity was possibly underestimated. None of the repertoires were sampled until the peak T cell response had passed. Reports indicate that nearly half of spike-specific TCRs are directed at unmutated variant regions.

This specimen was peripheral blood, taken on day 0 of AZD1222 vaccination. J is TRBJ1-4 and V is TRBV19; D remains ambiguous. The TCR sequence derives from an adult in good health. The CDR3 bases are TGTGCCAGTAGTCCGTGGGGAGGAGGAACTGAAAAACTGTTTTTT. Residues: CASSPWGGGTEKLFF.